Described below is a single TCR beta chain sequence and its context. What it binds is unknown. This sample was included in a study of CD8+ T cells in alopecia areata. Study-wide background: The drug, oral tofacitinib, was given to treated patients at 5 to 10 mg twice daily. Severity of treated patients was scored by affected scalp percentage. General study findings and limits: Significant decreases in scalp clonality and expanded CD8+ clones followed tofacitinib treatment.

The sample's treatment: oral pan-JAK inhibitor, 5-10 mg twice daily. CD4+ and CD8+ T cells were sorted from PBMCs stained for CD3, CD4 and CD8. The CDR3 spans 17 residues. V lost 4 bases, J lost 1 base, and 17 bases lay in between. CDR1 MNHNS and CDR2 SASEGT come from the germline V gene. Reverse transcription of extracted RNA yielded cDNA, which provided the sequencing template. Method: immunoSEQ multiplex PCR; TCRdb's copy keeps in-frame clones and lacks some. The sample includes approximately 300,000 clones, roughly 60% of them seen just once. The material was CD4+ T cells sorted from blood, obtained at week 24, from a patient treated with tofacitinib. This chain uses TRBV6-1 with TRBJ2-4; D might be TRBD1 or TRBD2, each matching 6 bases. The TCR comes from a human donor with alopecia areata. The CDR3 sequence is CASSAQGRGRAKNIQYF. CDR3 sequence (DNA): TGTGCCAGCAGTGCCCAGGGAAGGGGGAGGGCCAAAAACATTCAGTACTTC.